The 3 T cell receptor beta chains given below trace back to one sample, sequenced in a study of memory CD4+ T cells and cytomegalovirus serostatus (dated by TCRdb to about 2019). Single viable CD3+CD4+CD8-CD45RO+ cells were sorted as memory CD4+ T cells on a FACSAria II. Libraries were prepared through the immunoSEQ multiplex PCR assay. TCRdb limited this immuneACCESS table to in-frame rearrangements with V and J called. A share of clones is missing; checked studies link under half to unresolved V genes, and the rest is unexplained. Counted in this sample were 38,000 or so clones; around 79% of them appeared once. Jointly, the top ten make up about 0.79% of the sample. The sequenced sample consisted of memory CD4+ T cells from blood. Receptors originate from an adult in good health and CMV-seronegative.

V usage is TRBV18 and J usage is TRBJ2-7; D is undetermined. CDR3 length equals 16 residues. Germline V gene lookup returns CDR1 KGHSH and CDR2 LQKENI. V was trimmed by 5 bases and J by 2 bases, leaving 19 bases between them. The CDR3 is CASSSTFAESTYEQYF. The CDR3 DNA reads TGTGCCAGCTCATCAACTTTTGCGGAATCTACCTACGAGCAGTACTTC.

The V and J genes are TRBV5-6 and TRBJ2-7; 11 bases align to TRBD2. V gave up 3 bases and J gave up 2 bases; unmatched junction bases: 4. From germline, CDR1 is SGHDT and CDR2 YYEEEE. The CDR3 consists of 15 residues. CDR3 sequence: CASSYSGGAPYEQYF. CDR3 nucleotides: TGTGCCAGCAGCTATAGCGGGGGGGCTCCCTACGAGCAGTACTTC.

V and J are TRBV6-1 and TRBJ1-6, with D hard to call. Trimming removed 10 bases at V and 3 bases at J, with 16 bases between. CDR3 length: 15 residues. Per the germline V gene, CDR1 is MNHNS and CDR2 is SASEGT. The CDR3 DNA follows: TGTGCCATAGCGATTGCCAGAATCTATAATTCACCCCTCCACTTT. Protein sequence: CAIAIARIYNSPLHF.